The 20 T cell receptor beta chains in this list originate from one sample, sequenced in a study of cytomegalovirus exposure and HLA in healthy donors. The PCR made use of 60 Vbeta and 13 Jbeta primers. Assay: immunoSEQ multiplex PCR; the TCRdb copy retains only in-frame clones and omits some. The data contain about 180,000 clones, around 80% of them singletons. Material: PBMCs. All receptors come from a woman in her 40s in good health and CMV-seronegative.

The chain couples TRBV10-3 to TRBJ1-1; no clear D gene. This CDR3 comprises 15 residues. V lost 2 bases and J 1 base, leaving 11 bases between the germline ends. Germline V lookup: CDR1 ENHRY, CDR2 SYGVKD. CDR3 bases: TGTGCCATCAGTGAGAGAGAGGGTTCGAACACTGAAGCTTTCTTT. It is translated as CAISEREGSNTEAFF.

The chain combines TRBV19 with TRBJ2-5; the match to TRBD1 covers 9 bases. Unmatched junction bases numbered 8, after V lost 5 bases and J lost 4 bases. The CDR3 is 15 residues long. Germline-derived CDR1 and CDR2 are LNHDA and SQIVND (reference sequence). The CDR3: CASSPSTGGGETQYF. CDR3 bases: TGTGCCAGTAGTCCGAGCACAGGGGGCGGAGAGACCCAGTACTTC.

This chain connects TRBV9 to TRBJ1-2; D is possibly TRBD1 (5 bases). The CDR3 runs to 15 residues. V was pared by 0 bases and J by 3 bases, with 12 bases between. In germline, CDR1 is SGDLS, CDR2 YYNGEE. The CDR3, as DNA: TGTGCCAGCAGCGTAGTTGTACAGGCCCACTATGGCTACACCTTC. Translated: CASSVVVQAHYGYTF.

Concerning this clone: An end of the junction differs from the germline gene, which may be a read error. The rearrangement joins TRBV9 to TRBJ1-1; unclear D gene. Germline V lookup: CDR1 SGDLS, CDR2 YYNGEE. The CDR3 has 15 amino acids. CDR3 region: CASSPHPGEASEAFF. CDR3 nucleotide sequence: TGTGCCAGCAGCCCCCACCCCGGGGAGGCTTCTGAGGCTTTCTTT.

The V and J genes are TRBV13 and TRBJ1-1; TRBD1 matches 9 bases. V was pared by 5 bases and J by 3 bases, with 7 bases of the junction left unmatched. The CDR3 has 15 residues. The germline V gene has CDR1 PRHDT and CDR2 FYEKMQ (reference sequence). CDR3: CASSLRGQGHTEAFF. CDR3 bases: TGTGCCAGCAGCCTAAGGGGACAGGGCCACACTGAAGCTTTCTTT.

This clone was recorded only once. The chain has TRBV28 and TRBJ1-5; D uncertain. V was clipped by 3 bases and J by 4 bases, with 10 bases between them. Germline values: CDR1 MDHEN, CDR2 SYDVKM. The CDR3 has 14 amino acids. The CDR3 protein is CASSFRGANQPQHF. CDR3 sequence (DNA): TGTGCCAGCAGTTTTCGGGGTGCTAATCAGCCCCAGCATTTT.

The count of this clone is one. This rearrangement joins TRBV28 to TRBJ2-3; 11 bases are shared with TRBD2. The V segment lost 5 bases and the J segment 3 bases; nucleotides outside the gene matches: 10. CDR1 is MDHEN and CDR2 is SYDVKM in the germline V gene. The CDR3 is 17 residues long. CDR3 bases: TGTGCCAGCAGTCCCTCTAGCGGGAGGTCCTGGACAGATACGCAGTATTTT. Its protein product is CASSPSSGRSWTDTQYF.

The chain carries TRBV15 and TRBJ1-2; tentative D call: TRBD1 (5 bases). Germline V gene sequence: CDR1 LNHNV, CDR2 YYDKDF (reference sequence). The V and J ends lost 1 base and 8 bases respectively, with 8 bases between them. The CDR3 contains 12 residues. The CDR3 nucleotides read TGTGCCACCAGCAGAGTAGGGGAAGGCTACACCTTC. Residues: CATSRVGEGYTF.

The chain is built from TRBV6-6 and TRBJ1-2; maybe TRBD1 (5 bases). The CDR3 consists of 14 residues. The germline V gene encodes CDR1 MNHNY and CDR2 SVGAGI (reference sequence). The ends were cut back, 5 bases at V and 1 base at J, with 11 bases in the middle. The CDR3 is CASSRGRNNYGYTF. For the CDR3, the DNA is TGTGCCAGCAGTAGGGGAAGAAATAACTATGGCTACACCTTC.

The chain uses TRBV5-4 and TRBJ1-1; D is perhaps TRBD1 (6 bases). This CDR3 spans 15 amino acids. Deletions cut 4 bases from V and 1 base from J, with 14 bases between. Germline V lookup: CDR1 SGHNT, CDR2 YYREEE (reference sequence). CDR3 nucleotides: TGTGCCAGCAGCCCGCCGGGACACTCGAACACTGAAGCTTTCTTT. Translated, it gives CASSPPGHSNTEAFF.

The V and J genes are TRBV2 and TRBJ2-2; D is unclear. Germline CDR1 reads SNHLY; CDR2 reads FYNNEI. The CDR3 is 13 residues long. Between the trimmed V and J ends, which lost 5 bases and 4 bases, there was a span of 8 bases. This CDR3 reads CASSRPSTGELFF. The CDR3 region has the DNA TGTGCCAGCAGTCGACCTAGCACCGGGGAGCTGTTTTTT. Looking up the rest from reference TRBV2 and TRBJ2-2 gives the full variable domain: EPEVTQTPSHQVTQMGQEVILRCVPISNHLYFYWYRQILGQKVEFLVSFYNNEISEKSEIFDDQFSVERPDGSNFTLKIRSTKLEDSAMYFCASSRPSTGELFFGEGSRLTVL.

The V call is TRBV7-6, the J call TRBJ2-5; D call uncertain. This CDR3 is 15 amino acids long. Germline loops: CDR1 SGHVS, CDR2 FNYEAQ. Trimming pared 1 base from V and 1 base from J, leaving 10 bases between. The CDR3 DNA reads as TGTGCCAGCAGCTTAGGGCGGCAACGCCAAGAGACCCAGTACTTC. This encodes CASSLGRQRQETQYF.

The rearrangement joins TRBV10-3 to TRBJ2-7, with D unresolved. The CDR3 consists of 15 residues. CDR1 and CDR2 (germline): ENHRY, SYGVKD. Trimming took off 6 bases at V and 0 bases at J, with 15 bases between the two ends. CDR3 bases: TGTGCCATCAGCCCGGCTAGAGGCTCCTCCTACGAGCAGTACTTC. Translated: CAISPARGSSYEQYF.

The chain carries TRBV13 and TRBJ2-7; D gene ambiguous. CDR1 and CDR2 (germline): PRHDT, FYEKMQ (reference sequence). Deletions cut 4 bases from V and 2 bases from J, with 15 bases between. This CDR3 spans 15 amino acids. The CDR3 spells CASSSPVGTPYEQYF. The CDR3 DNA reads as TGTGCCAGCAGCTCCCCGGTGGGCACTCCCTACGAGCAGTACTTC.

The chain has TRBV10-3 and TRBJ2-3, with TRBD2 identical over 7 bases. V shed 6 bases and J 5 bases; nucleotides not matched to a gene: 11. CDR1 and CDR2 from the germline V gene are ENHRY and SYGVKD. The CDR3 length is 15 residues. Here the CDR3 DNA reads TGTGCCATCAGAGACCCCCCAGCGGGATTAGATACGCAGTATTTT. As protein: CAIRDPPAGLDTQYF.

This clone was recorded a few times. The CDR3: CASAGAAEQFF. DNA of the CDR3: TGTGCCTCCGCGGGGGCGGCAGAGCAGTTCTTC. The chain joins TRBV10-3 to TRBJ2-1, with D possibly TRBD2 on 7 matching bases. The CDR3 has 11 amino acids. CDR1 is ENHRY, CDR2 SYGVKD, per germline. V gave up 11 bases and J gave up 10 bases, with 15 bases separating them.

The chain carries TRBV14 and TRBJ2-5, with a weak D call TRBD2 (6 bases). CDR3 length: 14 amino acids. Trimming pared 1 base from V and 5 bases from J, leaving 11 bases between. Germline values: CDR1 SGHDN, CDR2 FVKESK. This chain's CDR3 is CASSQAEGRETQYF. The CDR3 nucleotides read TGTGCCAGCAGCCAAGCGGAGGGGCGGGAGACCCAGTACTTC.

The V and J genes are TRBV4-2 and TRBJ2-7; 12 nucleotides align to TRBD1. Germline CDR1 is LGHNA and CDR2 is YNFKEQ. The CDR3 is 18 amino acids. V shed 3 bases and J 3 bases; nucleotides not matched to a gene: 12. The CDR3 nucleotides are TGTGCCAGCAGCCAGGACCCCTTCGGGACAGGGGGCATCTACGAGCAGTACTTC. This encodes CASSQDPFGTGGIYEQYF.

Note on this clone: Other DNA sequences of this sample code for an identical CDR3. This chain links TRBV7-6 with TRBJ2-7; 8 bases align to TRBD1. This CDR3 region has 12 residues. V lost 5 bases and J lost 6; bases outside the gene matches: 3. Germline loops: CDR1 SGHVS, CDR2 FNYEAQ. The CDR3 DNA reads TGTGCCAGCAGCCTCGACAGGGGCGAGCAGTACTTC. It is translated as CASSLDRGEQYF.

The rearrangement joins TRBV28 to TRBJ1-5, with 9 bases fitting TRBD1. The junction had 3 bases not matched to a gene; V was cut back by 5 bases and J by 1 base. CDR1 and CDR2 from the germline V gene are MDHEN and SYDVKM. This CDR3 has 15 residues. The CDR3 DNA sequence: TGTGCCAGCAGTGACAGGGGGATAAGCAATCAGCCCCAGCATTTT. Translation: CASSDRGISNQPQHF.